The 20 T cell receptor beta chains below were found in one sample sequenced in a study of cytomegalovirus exposure and HLA in healthy donors (dated by TCRdb to about 2017). Receptor libraries were prepared by the immunoSEQ multiplex PCR assay. A mixture of 60 forward primers for TCR Vbeta segments and 13 reverse primers for TCR Jbeta segments was used in the multiplex PCR. Imported from immuneACCESS, the table was reduced by TCRdb to in-frame sequences with V and J called. These copies leave out some clones; in studies compared against another copy, an unresolved V gene accounts for under half, and the cause of the remainder is not known. The sample profile shows tens of thousands of clones; roughly 78% of them were found once. Around 8.9% of the sample goes to the ten largest clones. Sequencing was carried out using PBMCs. Source of these receptors: a man aged 40-50 years in good health and CMV-seronegative.

This clone was counted between two and nine times. The V and J genes are TRBV5-1 and TRBJ1-1, with no clear D. Germline assignment: CDR1 SGHRS and CDR2 YFSETQ. V lost 0 bases and J lost 8, with 14 bases in between. This CDR3 is 14 amino acids long. Here the CDR3 DNA reads TGCGCCAGCAGCTTGGCCTCAGGTTCCCTGGAAGCTTTCTTT. Its protein product is CASSLASGSLEAFF.

A remark on this clone: Within the sample, other DNA sequences also encode this same CDR3. The chain carries TRBV9 and TRBJ2-1, with TRBD2 matching 7 bases. Germline assignment: CDR1 SGDLS and CDR2 YYNGEE. The CDR3 spans 15 residues. V lost 0 bases, J lost 0 bases, and 0 bases stayed unmatched. CDR3 residues: CASSVAGGSYNEQFF. DNA of the CDR3: TGTGCCAGCAGCGTAGCGGGGGGCTCCTACAATGAGCAGTTCTTC.

The chain combines TRBV19 with TRBJ1-2; a weak D match, TRBD1 (6 bases). Germline CDR1 LNHDA, CDR2 SQIVND (reference sequence). Trimming took 4 bases from V and 2 from J, leaving 8 bases between them. This CDR3 comprises 13 residues. This CDR3 is CASSTTGNYGYTF. For the CDR3, the DNA is TGTGCCAGTAGTACCACAGGGAACTATGGCTACACCTTC.

The J gene is TRBJ2-3, the V gene TRBV23-1, with 10 bases fitting TRBD1. TRBV23-1 is an open reading frame, and its role is uncertain. This CDR3 comprises 17 residues. The J segment lost 2 bases and the V segment lost 8 bases, leaving 13 bases of the junction unmatched. The CDR3 reads CASGTKDGTGDTDTQYF. CDR3 sequence (DNA): TGCGCCAGCGGCACCAAAGACGGGACAGGGGACACAGATACGCAGTATTTT.

This chain uses TRBV9 with TRBJ2-3; tentative D call: TRBD2 (6 bases). CDR1 SGDLS and CDR2 YYNGEE come from the germline V gene. Trimming left V 0 bases short and J 2 bases short, with 13 bases between. The CDR3 is 16 amino acids. The CDR3 nucleotides are TGTGCCAGCAGCGTAGAGTTAGCGGTAAACACAGATACGCAGTATTTT. It translates to CASSVELAVNTDTQYF.

This chain connects TRBV18 to TRBJ2-5, with TRBD1 matching 8 bases. Trimming took 3 bases from V and 2 from J; bases not matched to a gene: 5. CDR1 is KGHSH, CDR2 LQKENI, per germline. The CDR3 totals 15 residues. The CDR3 here is CASSPPGQAQETQYF. The CDR3 bases are TGTGCCAGCTCACCCCCGGGACAGGCACAAGAGACCCAGTACTTC.

The rearrangement uses TRBV27 and TRBJ2-1; TRBD2 is a possible D gene (5 bases). V lost 10 bases, J lost 4 bases, and 14 bases lay in between. The CDR3 has 13 amino acids. CDR1 and CDR2 from the germline V gene are MNHEY and SMNVEV (reference sequence). The CDR3 is CANDLRRYNEQFF. CDR3 in DNA: TGTGCCAACGATTTACGGAGGTACAATGAGCAGTTCTTC.

The J gene is TRBJ1-1, the V gene TRBV6-6; D remains unclear. CDR1 and CDR2 (germline): MNHNY, SVGAGI (reference sequence). V shed 0 bases and J shed 3 bases, with 5 bases lying between them. CDR3 length equals 13 residues. CDR3 loop: CASSYSRHTEAFF. The CDR3 nucleotides read TGTGCCAGCAGTTACTCGAGGCACACTGAAGCTTTCTTT.

This clone is medium-sized by share. The rearrangement uses TRBV7-8 and TRBJ2-5; 7 nucleotides agree with TRBD1. The ends lost 5 bases at V and 5 bases at J; junction bases unmatched: 11. The germline V gene encodes CDR1 SGHVS and CDR2 FQNEAQ. The CDR3 contains 15 residues. CDR3 protein: CASSPRQGPSETQYF. In DNA form, the CDR3 reads TGTGCCAGCAGCCCCAGACAGGGTCCAAGCGAGACCCAGTACTTC.

V gene TRBV20-1 combines with J gene TRBJ2-3; D gene ambiguous. The CDR3 totals 11 residues. The germline V gene has CDR1 DFQATT and CDR2 SNEGSKA (reference sequence). V was cut by 6 bases and J by 4 bases, with 8 bases left in between. CDR3 sequence (DNA): TGCAGTGCCCGTCCTTCAGATACGCAGTATTTT. Residues: CSARPSDTQYF.

This clone was detected a few times. The chain employs TRBV14 and TRBJ1-4; TRBD1 might be the D (6 bases). Germline assignment: CDR1 SGHDN and CDR2 FVKESK. Trimming stripped 0 bases from V and 8 bases from J, with 13 bases between. There are 15 residues in the CDR3. The CDR3 nucleotides are TGTGCCAGCAGCCAAGATGCGGGGGCAGGGGAAAAACTGTTTTTT. Translating it yields CASSQDAGAGEKLFF.

V and J are TRBV7-7 and TRBJ2-1, with a tentative D call TRBD1 (6 bases). The germline CDR1 and CDR2 sequences are SSHAT and FNYEAQ (reference sequence). The V end lost 4 bases, the J end lost 6 bases, and 13 bases lay between the germline ends. The CDR3 sequence is 14 residues long. Written as DNA, the CDR3 is TGTGCCAGCAGCTCCGGACAGTCCCCCAATGAGCAGTTCTTC. It translates to CASSSGQSPNEQFF.

This chain connects TRBV6-5 to TRBJ2-1, with 9 bases aligning to TRBD1. This CDR3 region has 15 residues. Per the germline V gene, CDR1 is MNHEY and CDR2 is SVGAGI. The V and J ends lost 6 bases and 8 bases, in that order; junction bases with no gene match: 11. The CDR3 DNA follows: TGTGCCAGCAGGGACGAGACAGGGGGTTTCGATGAGCAGTTCTTC. This sequence encodes CASRDETGGFDEQFF.

The V and J genes are TRBV7-9 and TRBJ2-3, with D unclear. Germline assignment: CDR1 SEHNR and CDR2 FQNEAQ (reference sequence). Trimming removed 0 bases at V and 5 bases at J, with 6 bases between. This CDR3 spans 13 amino acids. CDR3 amino acids: CASSLARLDTQYF. CDR3 DNA sequence: TGTGCCAGCAGCTTAGCTAGATTAGATACGCAGTATTTT.

This chain joins TRBV11-3 and TRBJ2-3, with TRBD2 as a possible D gene (5 bases). V lost 3 bases, J lost 6 bases, and 10 bases lay in between. Per the germline V gene, CDR1 is SGHNT and CDR2 is YENEEA. There are 13 residues in the CDR3. CDR3 sequence: CASSFFPGDTQYF. DNA for the CDR3: TGTGCCAGCAGCTTTTTTCCGGGGGATACGCAGTATTTT.

In DNA form, the CDR3 reads TGTGCCAGCAGCTTATACCCCCTAACCACAGATACGCAGTATTTT. Residues: CASSLYPLTTDTQYF. This chain joins TRBV7-2 and TRBJ2-3; no firm D call. The CDR3 has 15 amino acids. The ends were cut back, 2 bases at V and 2 bases at J, with 11 bases in the middle. Germline lookup yields CDR1 SGHTA and CDR2 FQGNSA.

This clone appeared a few times. The V call is TRBV10-3, the J call TRBJ2-3; the D gene is possibly TRBD2 (6 bases). This CDR3 is built from 13 residues. The V end was cut by 2 bases, the J end by 7 bases, with 10 bases between. Germline V gene sequence: CDR1 ENHRY, CDR2 SYGVKD. The CDR3 DNA follows: TGTGCCATCAGTGAGGTGGGAGGACATACGCAGTATTTT. It is translated as CAISEVGGHTQYF.

The chain joins TRBV2 to TRBJ1-2; D remains ambiguous. The length of the CDR3 is 14 residues. Germline loops: CDR1 SNHLY, CDR2 FYNNEI. Trimming removed 3 bases at V and 4 bases at J, with 12 bases between. DNA for the CDR3: TGTGCCAGCAGTGAGGCGGGTCGCTCCTATGGCTACACCTTC. It is translated as CASSEAGRSYGYTF.

V usage is TRBV6-4 and J usage is TRBJ1-2; tentatively, D is TRBD1 (6 bases). In germline, CDR1 is MRHNA, CDR2 SNTAGT. This CDR3 has 14 residues. Trimming cost V 2 bases and J 8 bases, with 15 bases left between them. This CDR3 reads CASSDRYRVGGYTF. CDR3 DNA: TGTGCCAGCAGTGACCGATACAGGGTCGGAGGCTACACCTTC.

The CDR3 DNA follows: TGCGCCAGCAGCTTGGTTACAGGCGGCGAGCAGTACTTC. Residues: CASSLVTGGEQYF. This chain joins TRBV5-1 and TRBJ2-5, with D perhaps matching TRBD1 (5 bases). The last part of the DNA fits TRBJ2-7 better; the J call may be wrong. The CDR3 consists of 13 residues. Per germline, CDR1 SGHRS and CDR2 YFSETQ.